This TCR beta chain comes out of a study of breast tumors, draining lymph nodes, adjacent tissues. MiXCR, run by TCRdb on the multiplex PCR reads, gives a single entry per CDR3 protein. The repertoire holds about 200,000 distinct CDR3 sequences, with around 29% as singletons. In germline, CDR1 is SQVTM, CDR2 ANQGSEA. Trimming removed 8 bases at V and 0 bases at J, with 17 bases between. The CDR3 consists of 15 residues. Axillary draining lymph nodes of breast cancer patients supplied the node samples. The sequence was obtained from a female donor with breast cancer. Some clones in this sample may be carry-over from other donors' samples. V gene TRBV29-1 combines with J gene TRBJ1-5, with D perhaps matching TRBD1 (6 bases). The sample comprised axillary lymph node tissue. CDR3 region: CSSATGMVSNQPQHF. The CDR3 nucleotides are TGCAGCTCTGCTACAGGGATGGTTAGCAATCAGCCCCAGCATTTT.